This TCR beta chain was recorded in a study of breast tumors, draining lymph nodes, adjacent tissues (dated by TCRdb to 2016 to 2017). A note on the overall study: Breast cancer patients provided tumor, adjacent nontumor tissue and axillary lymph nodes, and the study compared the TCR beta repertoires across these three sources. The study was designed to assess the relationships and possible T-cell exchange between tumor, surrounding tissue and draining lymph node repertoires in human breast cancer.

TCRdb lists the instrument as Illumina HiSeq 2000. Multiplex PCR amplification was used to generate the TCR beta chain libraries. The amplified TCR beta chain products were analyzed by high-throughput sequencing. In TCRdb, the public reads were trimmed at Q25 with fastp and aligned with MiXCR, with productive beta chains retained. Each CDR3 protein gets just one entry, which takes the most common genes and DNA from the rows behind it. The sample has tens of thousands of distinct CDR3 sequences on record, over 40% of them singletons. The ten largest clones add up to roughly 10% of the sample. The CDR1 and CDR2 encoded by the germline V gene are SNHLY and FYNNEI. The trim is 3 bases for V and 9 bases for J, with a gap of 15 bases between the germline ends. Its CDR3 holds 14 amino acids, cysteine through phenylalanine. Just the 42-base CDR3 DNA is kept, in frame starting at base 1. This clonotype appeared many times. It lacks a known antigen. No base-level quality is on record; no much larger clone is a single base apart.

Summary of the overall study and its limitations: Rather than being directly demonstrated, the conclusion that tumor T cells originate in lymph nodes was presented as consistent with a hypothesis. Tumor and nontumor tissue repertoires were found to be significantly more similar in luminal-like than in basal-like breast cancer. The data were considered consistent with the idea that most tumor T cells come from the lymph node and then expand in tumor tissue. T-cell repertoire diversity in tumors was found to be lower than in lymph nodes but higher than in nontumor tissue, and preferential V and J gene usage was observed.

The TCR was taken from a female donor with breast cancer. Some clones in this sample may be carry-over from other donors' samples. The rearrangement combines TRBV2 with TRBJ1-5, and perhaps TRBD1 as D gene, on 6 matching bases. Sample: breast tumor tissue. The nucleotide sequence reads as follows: TGTGCCAGCAGTGATCGTGGGGGACATCGGCCCCAGCATTTT. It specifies CASSDRGGHRPQHF.